This TCR beta chain was profiled in a study of vaccination effects on CD4 cells after COVID-19. Study-level information: Of the BNT162b2 and mRNA-1273 vaccines, participants received two doses of one or the other.

Profiling relied on immunoSEQ multiplex PCR, and the TCRdb table lists in-frame clones only, not all of them. The table includes around 26,000 clones, approximately 78% detected once. Germline V gives CDR1 SGHRS, CDR2 YFSETQ. The CDR3 consists of 15 residues. V shed 4 bases and J shed 5 bases, with 13 bases lying between them. To note about this clone: Antigen unknown.

Viral peptide pool expansion of antigen-specific CD4+ T cells preceded sequencing in the ViraFEST assay. Following culture for nine to ten days, CD4+ T cells were isolated. A PCR test confirmed that the person had SARS-CoV-2 infection between March and December 2020. The TCR was taken from a human donor who had a prior SARS-CoV-2 infection. The V and J genes are TRBV5-1 and TRBJ1-6; D is unresolved. This specimen was CD4+ T cells from PBMCs cultured with HCoV-NL63 spike peptides, taken before COVID-19 vaccination. The CDR3 here is CASSTGRADNSPLHF. The CDR3 DNA reads TGCGCCAGCAGCACGGGGAGGGCGGATAATTCACCCCTCCACTTT. Variable domain in full (rest from reference TRBV5-1 and TRBJ1-6): KAGVTQTPRYLIKTRGQQVTLSCSPISGHRSVSWYQQTPGQGLQFLFEYFSETQRNKGNFPGRFSGRQFSNSRSEMNVSTLELGDSALYLCASSTGRADNSPLHFGNGTRLTVT.